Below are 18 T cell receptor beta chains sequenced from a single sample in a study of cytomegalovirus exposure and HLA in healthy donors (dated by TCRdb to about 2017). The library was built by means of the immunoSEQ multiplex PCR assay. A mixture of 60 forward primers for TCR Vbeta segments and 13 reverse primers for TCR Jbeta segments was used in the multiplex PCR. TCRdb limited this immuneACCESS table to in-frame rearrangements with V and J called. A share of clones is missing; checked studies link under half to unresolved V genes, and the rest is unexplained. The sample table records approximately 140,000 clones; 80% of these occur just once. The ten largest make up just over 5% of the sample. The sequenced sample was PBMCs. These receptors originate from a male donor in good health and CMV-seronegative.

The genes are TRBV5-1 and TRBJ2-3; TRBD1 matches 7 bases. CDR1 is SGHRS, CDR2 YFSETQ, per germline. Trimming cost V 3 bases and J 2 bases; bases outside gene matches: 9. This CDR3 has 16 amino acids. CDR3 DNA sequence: TGCGCCAGCAGCTATGAACAGGGGTTGTCCACAGATACGCAGTATTTT. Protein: CASSYEQGLSTDTQYF.

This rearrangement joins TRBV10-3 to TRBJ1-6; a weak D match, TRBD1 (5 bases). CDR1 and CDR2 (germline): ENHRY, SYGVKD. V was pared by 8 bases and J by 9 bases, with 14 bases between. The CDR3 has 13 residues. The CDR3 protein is CAILDRPPSPLHF. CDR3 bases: TGTGCCATCCTCGACAGACCTCCTTCACCCCTCCACTTT.

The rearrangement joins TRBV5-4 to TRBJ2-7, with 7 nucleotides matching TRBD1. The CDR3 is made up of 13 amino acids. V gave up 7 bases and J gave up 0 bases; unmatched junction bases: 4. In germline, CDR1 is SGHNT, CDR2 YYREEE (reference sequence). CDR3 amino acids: CASGTVPSYEQYF. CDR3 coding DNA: TGTGCCAGCGGGACAGTTCCCTCCTACGAGCAGTACTTC.

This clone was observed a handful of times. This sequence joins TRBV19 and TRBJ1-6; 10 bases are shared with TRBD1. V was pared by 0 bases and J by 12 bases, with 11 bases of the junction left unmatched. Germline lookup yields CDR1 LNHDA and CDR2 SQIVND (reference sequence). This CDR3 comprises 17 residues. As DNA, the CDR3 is TGTGCCAGTAGTATAGAATTCGGCGGGACAGGGGCCAAACCCCTCCACTTT. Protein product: CASSIEFGGTGAKPLHF.

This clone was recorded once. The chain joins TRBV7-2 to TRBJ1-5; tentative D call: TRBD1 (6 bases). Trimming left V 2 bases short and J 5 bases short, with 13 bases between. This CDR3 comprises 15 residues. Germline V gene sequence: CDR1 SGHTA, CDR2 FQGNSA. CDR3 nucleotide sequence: TGTGCCAGCAGCTTAAGAATGGGGGCGGATCAGCCCCAGCATTTT. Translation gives CASSLRMGADQPQHF. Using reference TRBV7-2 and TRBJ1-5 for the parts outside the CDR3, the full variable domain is GAGVSQSPSNKVTEKGKDVELRCDPISGHTALYWYRQSLGQGLEFLIYFQGNSAPDKSGLPSDRFSAERTGGSVSTLTIQRTQQEDSAVYLCASSLRMGADQPQHFGDGTRLSIL.

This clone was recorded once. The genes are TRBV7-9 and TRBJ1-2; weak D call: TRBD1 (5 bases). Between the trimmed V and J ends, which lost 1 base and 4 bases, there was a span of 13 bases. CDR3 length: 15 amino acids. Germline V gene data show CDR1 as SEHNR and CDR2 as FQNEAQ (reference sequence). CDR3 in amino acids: CASSLVGAEIYGYTF. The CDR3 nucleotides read TGTGCCAGCAGCTTAGTTGGGGCAGAAATCTATGGCTACACCTTC.

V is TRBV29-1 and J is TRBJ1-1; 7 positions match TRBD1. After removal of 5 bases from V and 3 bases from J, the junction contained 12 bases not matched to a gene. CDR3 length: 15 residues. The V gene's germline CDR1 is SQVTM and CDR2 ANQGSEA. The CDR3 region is CSVKTGPDSDTEAFF. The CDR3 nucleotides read TGCAGCGTTAAGACAGGGCCGGATTCTGACACTGAAGCTTTCTTT.

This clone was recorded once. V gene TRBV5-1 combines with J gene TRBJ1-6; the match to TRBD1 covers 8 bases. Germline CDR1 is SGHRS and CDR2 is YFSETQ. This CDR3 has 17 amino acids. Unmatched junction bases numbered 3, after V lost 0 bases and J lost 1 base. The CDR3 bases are TGCGCCAGCAGCTTGGCCGGGACAGGATCCTATAATTCACCCCTCCACTTT. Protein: CASSLAGTGSYNSPLHF.

The CDR3 sequence is CASSGQGAYEKLFF. CDR3 bases: TGTGCCAGCAGTGGACAGGGGGCTTACGAAAAACTGTTTTTT. The chain is built from TRBV6-1 and TRBJ1-4; 10 positions agree with TRBD1. V lost 4 bases and J lost 8; bases outside the gene matches: 4. The CDR3 length is 14 residues. Germline V gene sequence: CDR1 MNHNS, CDR2 SASEGT.

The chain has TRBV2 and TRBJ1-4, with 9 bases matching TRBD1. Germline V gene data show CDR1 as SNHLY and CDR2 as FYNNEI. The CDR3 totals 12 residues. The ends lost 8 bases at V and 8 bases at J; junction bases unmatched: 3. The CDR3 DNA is TGTGCCAGCCACAGGGGGCGGGAAAAACTGTTTTTT. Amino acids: CASHRGREKLFF.

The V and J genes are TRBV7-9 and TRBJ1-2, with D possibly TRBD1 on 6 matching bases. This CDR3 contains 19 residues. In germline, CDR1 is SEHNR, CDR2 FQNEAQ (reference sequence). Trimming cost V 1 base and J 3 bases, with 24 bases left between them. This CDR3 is CASSLVWSRGADPDYGYTF. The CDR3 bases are TGTGCCAGCAGCTTAGTGTGGTCGCGGGGGGCGGACCCCGACTATGGCTACACCTTC.

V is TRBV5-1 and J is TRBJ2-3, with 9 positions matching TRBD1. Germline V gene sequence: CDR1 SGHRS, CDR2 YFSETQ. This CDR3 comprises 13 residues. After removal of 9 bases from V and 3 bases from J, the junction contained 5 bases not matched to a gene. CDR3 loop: CATSGQGTDTQYF. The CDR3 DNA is TGCGCCACTTCGGGACAGGGTACAGATACGCAGTATTTT.

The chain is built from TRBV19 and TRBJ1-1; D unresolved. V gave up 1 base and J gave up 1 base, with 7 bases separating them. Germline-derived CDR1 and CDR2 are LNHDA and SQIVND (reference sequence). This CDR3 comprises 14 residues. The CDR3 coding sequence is TGTGCCAGTAGTATAGTACCCGGGAACACTGAAGCTTTCTTT. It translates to CASSIVPGNTEAFF.

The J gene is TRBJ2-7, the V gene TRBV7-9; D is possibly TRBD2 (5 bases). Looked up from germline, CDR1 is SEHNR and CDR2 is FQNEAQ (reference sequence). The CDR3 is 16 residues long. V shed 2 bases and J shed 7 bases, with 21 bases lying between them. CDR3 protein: CASSLSGGTLTGEQYF. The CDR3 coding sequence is TGTGCCAGCAGCTTATCGGGCGGAACGCTTACGGGGGAGCAGTACTTC.

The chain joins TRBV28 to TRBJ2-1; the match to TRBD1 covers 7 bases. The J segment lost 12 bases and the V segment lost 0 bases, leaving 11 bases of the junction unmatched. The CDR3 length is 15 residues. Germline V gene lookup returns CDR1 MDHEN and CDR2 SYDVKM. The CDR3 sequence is CASSLWNNRGPGQFF. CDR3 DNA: TGTGCCAGCAGTTTATGGAACAACAGGGGACCTGGGCAGTTCTTC.

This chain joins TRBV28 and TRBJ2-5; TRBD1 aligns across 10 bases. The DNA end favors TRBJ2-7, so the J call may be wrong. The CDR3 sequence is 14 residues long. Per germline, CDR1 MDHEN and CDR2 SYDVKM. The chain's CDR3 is CASSSGTGAYEQYF. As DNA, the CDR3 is TGTGCCAGCAGTTCCGGGACAGGGGCCTACGAGCAGTACTTC.

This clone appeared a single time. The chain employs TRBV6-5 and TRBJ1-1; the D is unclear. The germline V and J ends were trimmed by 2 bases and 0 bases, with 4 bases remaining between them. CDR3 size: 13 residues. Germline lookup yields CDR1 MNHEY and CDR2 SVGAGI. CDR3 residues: CASSYQMNTEAFF. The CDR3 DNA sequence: TGTGCCAGCAGTTACCAGATGAACACTGAAGCTTTCTTT.

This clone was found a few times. CDR3 region: CASSSGGQGEREQYF. In nucleotides, the CDR3 is TGCGCCAGCAGCTCGGGGGGGCAGGGAGAGCGCGAGCAGTACTTC. The chain is built from TRBV5-1 and TRBJ2-7; 8 bases line up with TRBD2. CDR1 and CDR2 (germline): SGHRS, YFSETQ. CDR3 length: 15 amino acids. The trim removed 3 bases at V and 6 bases at J, leaving 11 bases unmatched.